The clone carrying this TCR beta chain was counted a single time. What it binds is unknown. CDR1 is LGHNA and CDR2 is YNFKEQ in the germline V gene. The CDR3 has 17 amino acids. Losses at the gene ends were 0 bases for V and 5 bases for J; bases not matched to a gene: 7. Unsorted material relied on approximately 89 million PBMCs as the source of genomic DNA. The sample is drawn from a study of shared clonotypes between healthy human individuals. Across several immunoSEQ plates, the genomic DNA of each subset was split evenly. Amplification in unsorted PBMC replicate PCRs started from around 330 ng DNA, which equals about 30,000 T cell genomes. Generated by immunoSEQ multiplex PCR, the TCRdb table keeps only in-frame clones and is missing some. Of about 600,000 clones in the sample, around three quarters were seen once. Study results and limitations: How much donors shared clonotypes was expected to be affected by sequencing depth.

Material for sequencing was PBMCs. This receptor was obtained from a woman aged 40 to 55 in good health. Some clones in this sample may be carry-over from other donors' samples. The chain recombines TRBV4-2 with TRBJ2-1, with 10 bases identical to TRBD2. The CDR3 DNA reads TGTGCCAGCAGCCAAGATGCTAGCGGGAGAGGGGACAATGAGCAGTTCTTC. This encodes CASSQDASGRGDNEQFF.